This T cell receptor beta chain was obtained from a study of tumour-infiltrating T cells in Burkitt lymphoma. Study-wide context: Patients covered every epidemiological subtype of Burkitt lymphoma. Productive clonality predicted overall and progression-free survival.

Overall study results and limits: Public clonotypes, several, appeared across numerous Burkitt lymphoma patients.

Note on this clone: Its target is unknown.

Profiling relied on immunoSEQ multiplex PCR, and the TCRdb table lists in-frame clones only, not all of them. This sample has about 730 clones; approximately 95% occur once, and the top ten carry roughly 2.3%. This sequence originates from a human donor with Burkitt lymphoma. Input material: tumor tissue.

Here the CDR3 reads CASSSPRGDLSSGANVLTF. In DNA form, the CDR3 reads TGCGCCAGCAGCTCCCCTCGGGGGGACCTCTCCTCTGGGGCCAACGTCCTGACTTTC. The V call is TRBV5-1, the J call TRBJ2-6; 7 nucleotides match TRBD2. Germline V CDR1 and CDR2: SGHRS, YFSETQ. The CDR3 consists of 19 residues. V trimming: 3 bases; J trimming: 0 bases; junction bases outside the gene matches: 12. The full variable domain, completed using reference TRBV5-1 and TRBJ2-6, is KAGVTQTPRYLIKTRGQQVTLSCSPISGHRSVSWYQQTPGQGLQFLFEYFSETQRNKGNFPGRFSGRQFSNSRSEMNVSTLELGDSALYLCASSSPRGDLSSGANVLTFGAGSRLTVL.